A selection of T cell receptor beta chains follows, all from one sample in a study of beta chain features in type 1 diabetes. Clones were sequenced by immunoSEQ multiplex PCR, and TCRdb holds only the in-frame ones, with some missing. Of roughly 280,000 clones listed, about 24% are singletons. Material: naive CD4+ T cells from blood. All receptors come from a woman in her 30s with type 1 diabetes. The CDR3 runs from the conserved cysteine through the conserved F or W. The D gene is left open where the match is weak. Clone size is stated in some rows and not others, as once, few, many or a class when expanded.

V,size,J,D,CDR3,DNA
TRBV7-3,few,TRBJ2-5,NA,CASSFRVGRETQYF,TGTGCCAGCAGCTTCAGGGTTGGTCGGGAGACCCAGTACTTC
TRBV7-2,NA,TRBJ2-3,TRBD2,CASSLWLAGGADTQYF,TGTGCCAGCAGCTTGTGGCTAGCGGGAGGGGCAGATACGCAGTATTTT
TRBV9,few,TRBJ2-2,TRBD2,CASSVGFGAGRSTGELFF,TGTGCCAGCAGCGTAGGATTCGGAGCGGGAAGGAGCACCGGGGAGCTGTTTTTT
TRBV29-1,NA,TRBJ2-3,TRBD1,CSVDGDRGSQDTQYF,TGCAGCGTTGACGGGGACAGGGGTTCACAAGATACGCAGTATTTT
TRBV10-3,few,TRBJ2-5,TRBD2,CAISESSGRTQETQYF,TGTGCCATCAGTGAGTCTAGCGGGAGGACTCAAGAGACCCAGTACTTC
TRBV7-9,NA,TRBJ2-3,NA,CASSLGAAAITDTQYF,TGTGCCAGCAGCCTGGGGGCAGCCGCAATCACAGATACGCAGTATTTT
TRBV30,once,TRBJ2-1,TRBD2,CAWSLTSWSMDEQFF,TGTGCCTGGAGCCTGACTAGCTGGAGTATGGATGAGCAGTTCTTC
TRBV10-3,NA,TRBJ2-1,TRBD2,CAISGTSPPSGEQFF,TGTGCCATCAGTGGGACTAGCCCGCCTTCTGGGGAGCAGTTCTTC
TRBV29-1,few,TRBJ2-7,NA,CSVEDTGSYEQYF,TGCAGCGTTGAAGACACAGGGAGCTACGAGCAGTACTTC
TRBV30,few,TRBJ2-7,NA,CATGLYEQYF,TGTGCCACAGGGCTCTACGAGCAGTACTTC
TRBV6-5,NA,TRBJ1-1,NA,CASSYGAVNTEAFF,TGTGCCAGCAGTTACGGAGCAGTGAACACTGAAGCTTTCTTT
TRBV20-1,NA,TRBJ2-1,NA,CSARDNNEQFF,TGCAGTGCTAGAGATAATAATGAGCAGTTCTTC
TRBV5-1,NA,TRBJ2-7,TRBD2,CASSLVGGYEQYF,TGCGCCAGCAGCTTGGTCGGGGGGTACGAGCAGTACTTC
TRBV29-1,NA,TRBJ2-7,TRBD1,CSVWGQGNEQYF,TGCAGCGTTTGGGGACAGGGTAACGAGCAGTACTTC
TRBV11-2,few,TRBJ2-7,TRBD2,CASSPGGNEQYF,TGTGCCAGCAGTCCCGGGGGGAACGAGCAGTACTTC
TRBV19,NA,TRBJ2-7,NA,CASSIGGLAYEQYF,TGTGCCAGTAGTATCGGAGGGTTGGCCTACGAGCAGTACTTC
TRBV21-1,NA,TRBJ2-5,NA,CASSSERGGVHQETQYF,TGTGCCAGCAGCTCCGAGAGAGGGGGGGTTCACCAAGAGACCCAGTACTTC
TRBV10-3,NA,TRBJ1-2,NA,CAISESTGIYGYTF,TGTGCCATCAGTGAGTCGACGGGAATCTATGGCTACACCTTC
TRBV4-1,few,TRBJ2-1,TRBD2,CASSQEKLAGGSEQFF,TGCGCCAGCAGCCAAGAGAAACTAGCGGGAGGGAGTGAGCAGTTCTTC
TRBV29-1,few,TRBJ2-1,TRBD2,CSVERRTGGYSYNEQFF,TGCAGCGTTGAACGACGGACGGGAGGATACTCCTACAATGAGCAGTTCTTC
TRBV5-1,NA,TRBJ2-1,NA,CASSGSDIEQFF,TGCGCCAGCAGCGGCAGTGATATTGAGCAGTTCTTC
TRBV30,few,TRBJ2-1,TRBD2,CAWTTGTSGTNEQFF,TGTGCCTGGACCACCGGGACTAGCGGGACCAATGAGCAGTTCTTC
TRBV5-1,NA,TRBJ2-7,TRBD2,CASSLGTSGHAPYEQYF,TGCGCCAGCAGCCTAGGGACTAGCGGGCATGCACCCTACGAGCAGTACTTC
TRBV29-1,few,TRBJ1-1,TRBD1,CSVSGQGALKAFF,TGCAGCGTGTCCGGGCAGGGGGCTCTAAAGGCTTTCTTT
TRBV5-4,NA,TRBJ2-2,NA,CASSFDITGELFF,TGTGCCAGCAGCTTCGACATTACCGGGGAGCTGTTTTTT
TRBV2,few,TRBJ2-7,TRBD1,CASRVTGTGFFGQYF,TGTGCCAGCAGGGTAACCGGGACAGGGTTCTTCGGGCAGTACTTC
TRBV29-1,NA,TRBJ2-7,NA,CSVAPRLSYEQYF,TGCAGCGTTGCCCCTCGACTTTCCTACGAGCAGTACTTC
TRBV5-4,once,TRBJ2-1,TRBD2,CASSRSLAELYNEQFF,TGTGCCAGCAGCAGATCACTAGCGGAACTTTACAATGAGCAGTTCTTC
TRBV30,few,TRBJ2-5,TRBD2,CAWSIGLAGGGETQYF,TGTGCCTGGAGCATAGGACTAGCGGGAGGGGGGGAGACCCAGTACTTC
TRBV28,NA,TRBJ2-1,NA,CASSYPGVISYNEQFF,TGTGCCAGCAGTTATCCGGGAGTTATCTCCTACAATGAGCAGTTCTTC
TRBV7-9,few,TRBJ2-1,NA,CASSLRGQVSYNEQFF,TGTGCCAGCAGCTTAAGGGGCCAGGTCTCCTACAATGAGCAGTTCTTC
TRBV11-2,few,TRBJ1-2,TRBD1,CASSLGTGGYTF,TGTGCCAGCAGCTTAGGGACAGGTGGCTACACCTTC
TRBV9,NA,TRBJ2-5,NA,CASSVGGGGETQYF,TGTGCCAGCAGCGTAGGGGGGGGCGGGGAGACCCAGTACTTC
TRBV2,NA,TRBJ2-1,NA,CASRLEMGPYNEQFF,TGTGCCAGCAGACTAGAGATGGGCCCCTACAATGAGCAGTTCTTC
TRBV29-1,NA,TRBJ2-3,TRBD1,CSVESGGHTDTQYF,TGCAGCGTTGAGTCAGGGGGCCACACAGATACGCAGTATTTT
TRBV5-1,NA,TRBJ2-3,NA,CASSLDRSTDTQYF,TGCGCCAGCAGCTTGGACAGGAGCACAGATACGCAGTATTTT
TRBV2,NA,TRBJ2-5,TRBD1,CASNRGTETQYF,TGTGCCAGCAACAGGGGAACGGAGACCCAGTACTTC
TRBV20-1,NA,TRBJ2-7,TRBD1,CSGQGSHEQYF,TGCAGTGGACAGGGCTCCCACGAGCAGTACTTC
TRBV19,few,TRBJ2-7,TRBD2,CASNSGGVLDEQYF,TGTGCCAGTAACTCGGGGGGAGTATTGGACGAGCAGTACTTC
TRBV10-3,NA,TRBJ2-3,NA,CAISEKSRATDTQYF,TGTGCCATCAGTGAGAAGAGCAGGGCCACAGATACGCAGTATTTT
TRBV4-1,few,TRBJ2-1,TRBD2,CASSPGLAGGNEQFF,TGCGCCAGCAGCCCGGGACTAGCGGGAGGTAATGAGCAGTTCTTC
TRBV28,NA,TRBJ2-7,NA,CASSSILLSYGAYEQYF,TGTGCCAGCAGTTCCATATTACTGTCTTACGGAGCCTACGAGCAGTACTTC
TRBV9,few,TRBJ2-5,NA,CASGYGEGETQYF,TGTGCCAGCGGGTACGGAGAAGGAGAGACCCAGTACTTC
TRBV30,few,TRBJ2-1,NA,CAWSMRGWNEQFF,TGTGCCTGGAGTATGCGGGGCTGGAATGAGCAGTTCTTC
TRBV7-3,NA,TRBJ2-2,NA,CASSLTGGGGELFF,TGTGCCAGCAGCTTAACGGGAGGAGGAGGGGAGCTGTTTTTT
TRBV5-6,NA,TRBJ1-2,NA,CASSLLSAQLGYTF,TGTGCCAGCAGCTTGCTATCCGCACAGCTTGGCTACACCTTC
TRBV5-1,NA,TRBJ1-4,TRBD1,CASSGGQGHEKLFF,TGCGCCAGCAGCGGGGGACAGGGACATGAAAAACTGTTTTTT